This entry lists 10 T cell receptor beta chains sequenced from one sample in a study of T cell changes during pregnancy in multiple sclerosis (dated by TCRdb to between 2018 and 2021). To prepare the library, the immunoSEQ multiplex PCR assay was applied. TCRdb limited this immuneACCESS table to in-frame rearrangements with V and J called. A share of clones is missing; checked studies link under half to unresolved V genes, and the rest is unexplained. Counted in this sample were approximately 63,000 clones; roughly 91% of them appeared once. Approximately 2% of the sample lies in the top ten. The starting material was peripheral blood, obtained in the third trimester of pregnancy. The receptors shown here come from a female donor in good health, enrolled as a control in a pregnancy study.

The chain is built from TRBV2 and TRBJ2-1; no clear D. V lost 6 bases and J 3 bases, leaving 9 bases between the germline ends. The CDR3 contains 13 residues. Germline CDR1 reads SNHLY; CDR2 reads FYNNEI. The CDR3 protein is CASSRYSYNEQFF. Here the CDR3 DNA reads TGTGCCAGCAGCAGATACAGCTACAATGAGCAGTTCTTC.

The chain uses TRBV12-5 and TRBJ1-2; a weak D match, TRBD1 (6 bases). The CDR3 covers 13 residues. Germline V gene data show CDR1 as LGHNT and CDR2 as FRNRAP. V gave up 4 bases and J gave up 4 bases, with 10 bases separating them. For the CDR3, the DNA is TGTGCTAGTGGTTCATGGGGGCCCTATGGCTACACCTTC. Amino acids: CASGSWGPYGYTF.

V usage is TRBV6-6 and J usage is TRBJ2-6; D is ambiguous. CDR3 size: 12 residues. Trimming shortened V by 6 bases and J by 4 bases, and 4 bases separated the two germline ends. Germline V gene data show CDR1 as MNHNY and CDR2 as SVGAGI (reference sequence). CDR3 DNA: TGTGCCAGCAGGGCCGGGGCCAACGTCCTGACTTTC. It translates to CASRAGANVLTF.

This chain links TRBV27 with TRBJ2-1, with a possible D match to TRBD1 (5 bases). The CDR3 is 17 residues long. V shed 4 bases and J shed 5 bases, with 21 bases lying between them. The germline V gene encodes CDR1 MNHEY and CDR2 SMNVEV (reference sequence). CDR3 in amino acids: CASSSLSVRGYHNEQFF. As DNA, the CDR3 is TGTGCCAGCAGTTCGCTCTCGGTTAGGGGCTACCACAATGAGCAGTTCTTC.

The rearrangement links TRBV7-9 to TRBJ2-1, with 14 positions matching TRBD2. This CDR3 is 17 amino acids long. From germline, CDR1 is SEHNR and CDR2 FQNEAQ (reference sequence). V trimming: 6 bases; J trimming: 7 bases; junction bases outside the gene matches: 11. This CDR3 reads CASRNPRGLAGVNEQFF. The CDR3 bases are TGTGCCAGCAGAAACCCCCGGGGACTAGCGGGAGTTAATGAGCAGTTCTTC.

This clone was counted once. V is TRBV6-5 and J is TRBJ1-3, with 9 bases identical to TRBD1. Germline CDR1 reads MNHEY; CDR2 reads SVGAGI. The length of the CDR3 is 16 residues. Trimming at V came to 2 bases and at J to 8 bases, leaving 10 bases not matched to a gene. CDR3 residues: CASSYGGTGIRDTIYF. The CDR3, as DNA: TGTGCCAGCAGTTACGGCGGGACAGGGATTCGGGACACCATATATTTT.

The chain recombines TRBV9 with TRBJ2-2; TRBD1 agrees at 7 bases. The CDR3 covers 15 residues. V dropped 5 bases and J dropped 2; count of bases not matched to a gene: 6. Germline lookup yields CDR1 SGDLS and CDR2 YYNGEE. The CDR3 region is CASRAWDSNTGELFF. CDR3 DNA sequence: TGTGCCAGCAGGGCCTGGGACAGTAACACCGGGGAGCTGTTTTTT.

V usage is TRBV19 and J usage is TRBJ2-3, with TRBD2 identical over 11 bases. The CDR3 is 21 residues long. Per the germline V gene, CDR1 is LNHDA and CDR2 is SQIVND (reference sequence). Losses at the gene ends were 0 bases for V and 0 bases for J; bases not matched to a gene: 14. Written as DNA, the CDR3 is TGTGCCAGTAGTATAGATCGAACTAGCGGGAGATCTGTGGCGAGCACAGATACGCAGTATTTT. Its translation: CASSIDRTSGRSVASTDTQYF. Supplemented by reference TRBV19 and TRBJ2-3, the full variable domain reads DGGITQSPKYLFRKEGQNVTLSCEQNLNHDAMYWYRQDPGQGLRLIYYSQIVNDFQKGDIAEGYSVSREKKESFPLTVTSAQKNPTAFYLCASSIDRTSGRSVASTDTQYFGPGTRLTVL.

The chain recombines TRBV4-2 with TRBJ2-3; 12 nucleotides line up with TRBD2. Germline CDR1 is LGHNA and CDR2 is YNFKEQ. This CDR3 is 17 amino acids long. V was pared by 1 base and J by 6 bases, with 8 bases of the junction left unmatched. CDR3 nucleotides: TGTGCCAGCAGCCAAGCGTCTAGCGGGGGGGGCCCCGATACGCAGTATTTT. Translated, it gives CASSQASSGGGPDTQYF.

This chain joins TRBV28 and TRBJ2-5, with D perhaps TRBD1 (6 bases). V was shortened by 3 bases and J by 4 bases, with 6 bases between the two germline ends. Germline CDR1 reads MDHEN; CDR2 reads SYDVKM. The CDR3 length is 12 residues. The CDR3 loop reads CASSFRGETQYF. The CDR3 nucleotides read TGTGCCAGCAGTTTCAGGGGAGAGACCCAGTACTTC.